This passage covers 7 T cell receptor beta chains from one sample sequenced in a study of shared clonotypes between healthy human individuals (dated by TCRdb to about 2020). The method behind the library was the immunoSEQ multiplex PCR assay. In TCRdb, the immuneACCESS table is reduced to in-frame sequences with V and J assigned. These tables do not hold every clone; where another copy was compared, an unresolved V gene accounts for under half, and the others remain unexplained. In this sample the table shows 450,000 to 650,000 clones, roughly 79% of which occur a single time. Around 12% of the sample is taken by the ten largest. The sequenced sample consisted of PBMCs. The receptors derive from a woman aged 40 to 50 in good health. Some clones in this sample may be carry-over from other donors' samples.

This sequence joins TRBV28 and TRBJ2-1; TRBD2 matches 8 bases. V gave up 5 bases and J gave up 6 bases; unmatched junction bases: 9. CDR1 is MDHEN and CDR2 is SYDVKM in the germline V gene. The length of the CDR3 is 15 residues. This CDR3 reads CASSARGTRFNEQFF. Written as DNA, the CDR3 is TGTGCCAGCAGTGCCCGCGGGACTAGGTTCAATGAGCAGTTCTTC. The full variable domain, completed using reference TRBV28 and TRBJ2-1, is DVKVTQSSRYLVKRTGEKVFLECVQDMDHENMFWYRQDPGLGLRLIYFSYDVKMKEKGDIPEGYSVSREKKERFSLILESASTNQTSMYLCASSARGTRFNEQFFGPGTRLTVL.

Only one count was recorded for this clone. V gene TRBV5-4 combines with J gene TRBJ2-7; TRBD2 matches at 8 bases. The trim removed 4 bases at V and 4 bases at J, leaving 7 bases unmatched. The CDR3 sequence is 14 residues long. The germline V gene has CDR1 SGHNT and CDR2 YYREEE (reference sequence). The CDR3 reads CASSPGLAGYEQYF. The CDR3 DNA reads TGTGCCAGCAGCCCCGGGCTAGCGGGTTACGAGCAGTACTTC. The full variable domain, with the rest looked up from reference TRBV5-4 and TRBJ2-7, is ETGVTQSPTHLIKTRGQQVTLRCSSQSGHNTVSWYQQALGQGPQFIFQYYREEENGRGNFPPRFSGLQFPNYSSELNVNALELDDSALYLCASSPGLAGYEQYFGPGTRLTVT.

The chain carries TRBV19 and TRBJ2-1; possibly TRBD2 for D (5 bases). The length of the CDR3 is 15 residues. The V end was cut by 3 bases, the J end by 2 bases, with 11 bases between. The germline gives CDR1 LNHDA, CDR2 SQIVND (reference sequence). The CDR3 nucleotides read TGTGCCAGTAGTATTAGAGCGGCCACCTACAATGAGCAGTTCTTC. Translation gives CASSIRAATYNEQFF.

The rearrangement links TRBV7-2 to TRBJ2-2; TRBD2 matches 10 bases. Germline assignment: CDR1 SGHTA and CDR2 FQGNSA. Trimming took 4 bases from V and 5 from J; bases not matched to a gene: 10. This CDR3 region has 17 residues. CDR3 DNA: TGTGCCAGCAGCTCAACTAGAGCGGGAGGGAGAACCGGGGAGCTGTTTTTT. Its protein product is CASSSTRAGGRTGELFF.

In regard to this clone: Different DNA sequences within this sample yield the same CDR3. The chain combines TRBV5-1 with TRBJ1-4; 7 nucleotides align to TRBD1. The CDR3 runs to 13 residues. Per the germline V gene, CDR1 is SGHRS and CDR2 is YFSETQ. V trimming: 0 bases; J trimming: 8 bases; junction bases outside the gene matches: 1. The CDR3 spells CASSLGTGEKLFF. The DNA for the CDR3 is TGCGCCAGCAGCTTGGGGACAGGAGAAAAACTGTTTTTT.

The chain has TRBV29-1 and TRBJ2-4; no firm D call. The CDR3 loop spans 14 amino acids. Germline CDR1 SQVTM, CDR2 ANQGSEA. V was clipped by 2 bases and J by 0 bases, with 8 bases between them. CDR3 sequence: CSVEKHLAKNIQYF. The CDR3 nucleotides are TGCAGCGTTGAAAAGCACCTAGCCAAAAACATTCAGTACTTC.

This sequence joins TRBV28 and TRBJ1-1, with 8 bases aligning to TRBD1. This CDR3 is built from 14 residues. The germline V gene has CDR1 MDHEN and CDR2 SYDVKM. J gave up 4 bases and V 7 bases, and 8 bases lay outside the gene matches. CDR3 coding DNA: TGTGCCAGCACCCTGACAGGGACAGGCACTGAAGCTTTCTTT. This translates into CASTLTGTGTEAFF.